This record concerns one T cell receptor (beta chain) sequence. The data are from a study of blood T cell repertoires in COVID-19. The data were produced by immunoSEQ multiplex PCR, yet TCRdb's version contains in-frame clones alone and is incomplete. The repertoire has about 190,000 clones, approximately 86% of them found once; the top ten carry 2.7%. CDR3 length: 14 residues. The rearrangement links TRBV12-2 to TRBJ2-7; the table calls TRBD2, which could not be checked here. TRBV12-2 is given as a pseudogene. This TCR was recovered from a man aged 35-49 years with active or convalescent COVID-19. Sequenced: peripheral blood. CDR3 nucleotide sequence: TGTGCAAGTCGCTTGAGGGAACGCTGCTACGAGCAGTACTTC. As protein: CASRLRERCYEQYF.